This T cell receptor (beta chain) emerged from a study of low-dose radiotherapy and immunotherapy resistance in tumors (dated by TCRdb to between 2021 and 2022). Describing the broader study: In Cohort 1, 0.5 Gy per fraction was delivered every 2 weeks, and a total PTV dose of 6.5 Gy was prescribed. In Cohort 2, 1 Gy per fraction was delivered every two weeks, for a total of 13 Gy over 26 weeks. Starting on cycle 1 day 1, patients took 300 mg of aspirin by mouth once daily for four cycles. Cyclophosphamide 200 mg/m2 was administered intravenously every two weeks, one day before each radiation and immunotherapy administration. Eight patients were included in the translational analysis: three from the first dose cohort and the first five from the second dose cohort. Nivolumab and ipilimumab were both given intravenously, with nivolumab at a 240 mg flat dose every two weeks and ipilimumab at 1 mg/kg every six weeks. Randomization of trial participants into treatment groups was not performed.

Ten or more counts support this clonotype. Its antigen target is currently unknown. Within one base of it there is no much larger clone, and no base qualities were kept. Reading from cysteine to phenylalanine, the CDR3 counts 16 amino acids. Just CDR3 DNA is preserved here, 48 bases in frame from base 1. Per the germline V gene, KGHSH is the CDR1 and LQKENI is the CDR2. V is trimmed back by 3 bases and J by 1 base, and the junction contains 5 bases that no gene match accounts for. To make first-strand cDNA, Superscript III was used along with a set of TRAV- and TRBV-specific primers so that both the TCRalpha and TCRbeta chains were covered. A roughly 19-cycle PCR with Phusion amplified the TCRs, pairing a constant-region primer with the adapter that was attached to the V primers. Amplification of the isolated mRNA was done with the MessageAmp II aRNA Amplification Kit, which involved an approximately 16-hour in vitro transcription at 37 degrees C. mRNA for TCR sequencing was isolated with the Dynabeads mRNA DIRECT Purification Kit. A second 25-cycle Phusion PCR added indexed Illumina adapters, and products were purified with AMPure XP beads. Deep sequencing of TCRalpha and TCRbeta libraries was performed on an Illumina MiniSeq instrument. The authors' pipeline ran thus. Custom Perl scripts were used to pool TCR sequences that encoded the same protein, to remove out-of-frame sequences, and to calculate the abundance of each clonotype. The analysis excluded TCR sequences that were supported by just one read. Repertoire metrics included Shannon entropy, Gini index, clonality, richness, and frequency of TCRs shared between repertoires. The raw public data were reprocessed by TCRdb itself: fastp quality trimming at Q25, MiXCR clonotype calling, in-frame beta chains only. When rows share a CDR3 protein, they turn into one entry using the most common DNA and genes. TCRdb's processing, not the authors' own work, is the source of the V and J calls. The sample profile shows about 89,000 distinct CDR3 sequences; under 9.5% of them were found once. Of the sample, about 1% is held by the ten largest clones.

The sample's time point label is to be understood as: before trial treatment. Donors were enrolled in RACIN, a single-arm phase I dose-escalation trial in which nivolumab, ipilimumab, aspirin, low-dose cyclophosphamide and low-dose radiotherapy were combined. To be eligible, a patient needed to have an advanced solid tumor that was TIL-negative. The input for sequencing was PBMCs, taken before treatment. The clonotype was recovered from a male donor with prostate cancer. In this chain, TRBV18 is recombined with TRBJ1-3, with TRBD1 matching 8 junction bases. For the CDR3, the sequence is CASSPRQGLSGNTIYF. The nucleotide sequence reads as follows: TGTGCCAGCTCACCTCGACAGGGGTTATCTGGAAACACCATATATTTT.